Listed below are T cell receptor beta chains from one sample, sequenced in a study of blood T cell repertoires in COVID-19. The repertoire was sequenced with immunoSEQ multiplex PCR; TCRdb's copy has only in-frame clones and lacks some. The sample contains approximately 110,000 clones, about 76% of which appear only once. The sample consisted of peripheral blood. The source of these receptors is an elderly man with acute or convalescent COVID-19. The CDR3 runs from the conserved cysteine through the conserved F or W. The D gene is left open where the match is weak. Expanded clones get a size class; other rows say once, few or many, or leave the size out.

V	J	size	D	DNA	CDR3
TRBV19	TRBJ1-1	NA	NA	TGTGCCAGTTGGAGGGGCACTGAAGCTTTCTTT	CASWRGTEAFF
TRBV9	TRBJ2-1	NA	NA	TGTGCCAGCAGCGTAGAAAGGAGTCTTTCATACAATGAGCAGTTCTTC	CASSVERSLSYNEQFF
TRBV3-1/TRBV3-2	TRBJ1-2	NA	TRBD1	TGTGCCAGCAGCCAAGTAGGAGGGGGCGGTGGCTACACCTTC	CASSQVGGGGGYTF
TRBV29-1	TRBJ2-7	NA	TRBD2	TGCAGCGTAGAAACGGGGGGTGGCCACGAGCAGTACTTC	CSVETGGGHEQYF
TRBV7-2	TRBJ2-7	NA	TRBD1	TGTGCCAGCAGCACGAGGACAGGATTGGGCGAGCAGTACTTC	CASSTRTGLGEQYF
TRBV11-2	TRBJ1-1	NA	TRBD1	TGTGCCAGCAGCTTAGAATCCGGGACAGTTAACACTGAAGCTTTCTTT	CASSLESGTVNTEAFF
TRBV3-1/TRBV3-2	TRBJ2-1	NA	TRBD2	TGTGCCAGCAGCCTAAAAATTTCTAGCGGGAACTACAATGAGCAGTTCTTC	CASSLKISSGNYNEQFF
TRBV5-1	TRBJ1-1	few	TRBD1	TGCGCCAGCAGCTCACAGGGGGCGAGGAACACTGAAGCTTTCTTT	CASSSQGARNTEAFF
TRBV5-1	TRBJ2-5	NA	TRBD1	TGCGCCAGCAGCACGACAGGGTTTGAAGAGACCCAGTACTTC	CASSTTGFEETQYF
TRBV19	TRBJ2-6	NA	TRBD1	TGTGCCAGTAGTATTAGGACAGGGTATTCTGGGGCCAACGTCCTGACTTTC	CASSIRTGYSGANVLTF
TRBV10-1	TRBJ2-1	NA	TRBD1	TGCGCCAGCAGTGAGGTACAGGGGGCGCTTAGTGAGCAGTTCTTC	CASSEVQGALSEQFF
TRBV6-5	TRBJ1-5	NA	NA	TGTGCCAGCAGTTACTCGAGGTCCGACCGTCCCCAGCATTTT	CASSYSRSDRPQHF
TRBV18	TRBJ1-4	NA	NA	TGTGCCAGCTCATCTACAGGGCCTGAAAAACTGTTTTTT	CASSSTGPEKLFF
TRBV6-6	TRBJ1-4	NA	NA	TGTGCCAGCAGTTACTCGAAAGGCAGGGATAATGAAAAACTGTTTTTT	CASSYSKGRDNEKLFF
TRBV6-5	TRBJ2-6	once	NA	TGTGCCAGCAGTTCGGGGGCCAACGTCCTGACTTTC	CASSSGANVLTF
TRBV28	TRBJ2-5	NA	NA	TGTGCCAGCAGTTTAGGAGGGCACGGGGAGACCCAGTACTTC	CASSLGGHGETQYF
TRBV27	TRBJ2-7	NA	TRBD2	TGTGCCAGCAGTTTAAGGCCCTTAGCGGGAGGCTTCCACGAGCAGTACTTC	CASSLRPLAGGFHEQYF
TRBV30	TRBJ2-6	NA	TRBD2	TGTGCCTGGCGACGGGGGGGGGCTGGGGCCAACGTCCTGACTTTC	CAWRRGGAGANVLTF
TRBV2	TRBJ1-6	NA	NA	TGTGCCAGCAGTGAACAGGGGAGTACGAATTCACCCCTCCACTTT	CASSEQGSTNSPLHF
TRBV29-1	TRBJ1-1	NA	NA	TGCAGCGTTGAAAACAGGACAGTGGGGAACACTGAAGCTTTCTTT	CSVENRTVGNTEAFF
TRBV28	TRBJ1-1	few	NA	TGTGCCAGCAGTTTTTCGCCTACAGGATTCACTGAAGCTTTCTTT	CASSFSPTGFTEAFF
TRBV28	TRBJ2-3	NA	NA	TGTGCTACTACTCTGAGGGCGACTAGCACAGATACGCAGTATTTT	CATTLRATSTDTQYF
TRBV19	TRBJ1-6	NA	TRBD1	TGTGCCAGTAGCCTCAGGGACAGGGGCTCACCCCTCCACTTT	CASSLRDRGSPLHF
TRBV29-1	TRBJ1-1	NA	NA	TGCAGCGCCGAAAGGTACGACCGGGCTGAAGCTTTCTTT	CSAERYDRAEAFF
TRBV6-2/TRBV6-3	TRBJ2-5	once	TRBD2	TGTGCCAGCAGTTATCTAGCGGGAGAGATGTACCAAGAGACCCAGTACTTC	CASSYLAGEMYQETQYF
TRBV19	TRBJ1-5	NA	NA	TGTGCCAGTAGTATCGCCCTAAATCAGCCCCAGCATTTT	CASSIALNQPQHF
TRBV7-9	TRBJ2-5	NA	TRBD1	TGTGCCAGCAGCCTGGGACAGGAAGAGACCCAGTACTTC	CASSLGQEETQYF
TRBV6-1	TRBJ1-1	NA	NA	TGTGCCAGCAGTGAGGATGGCGGAAAGAACACTGAAGCTTTCTTT	CASSEDGGKNTEAFF
TRBV7-9	TRBJ2-7	NA	NA	TGTGCCAGCAGCTTGAGCCCAGCGGACCACTCCTACGAGCAGTACTTC	CASSLSPADHSYEQYF
TRBV5-1	TRBJ2-7	NA	TRBD1	TGCGCCAGCAGCTTGGCCGGGACAGAGGGGATACGCTACGAGCAGTACTTC	CASSLAGTEGIRYEQYF
TRBV7-8	TRBJ2-1	NA	NA	TGTGCCAGCAGCTTCGCGGACTCGCCGTACAATGAGCAGTTCTTC	CASSFADSPYNEQFF
TRBV6-5	TRBJ2-7	NA	NA	TGTGCCAGCAGCGTATACACAAGAGGCGAGCAGTACTTC	CASSVYTRGEQYF